The 22 T cell receptor beta chains below all came from one sample that was sequenced in a study of blood T cell repertoires in COVID-19 (dated by TCRdb to 2018 to 2020). The library was obtained by the immunoSEQ multiplex PCR assay. TCRdb's version of the immuneACCESS table is confined to in-frame rearrangements and falls short of the full clone set. An unresolved V gene accounts for under half of the shortfall where checked; the remainder is of unknown origin. In all, the sample holds about 73,000 clones, and 80% to 90% of those were seen once. Approximately 8.9% of the sample lies in the top ten. The sequenced material came from peripheral blood. Receptor source: an elderly man with acute or convalescent COVID-19.

V usage is TRBV19 and J usage is TRBJ1-5; possibly TRBD1 for D (5 bases). V gave up 5 bases and J gave up 5 bases, with 19 bases separating them. Germline lookup yields CDR1 LNHDA and CDR2 SQIVND (reference sequence). This CDR3 region has 16 residues. The CDR3 sequence: CASSPSMTATYQPQHF. The DNA of the CDR3 is TGTGCCAGTAGTCCGTCTATGACAGCTACCTATCAGCCCCAGCATTTT. Using reference TRBV19 and TRBJ1-5 for the parts outside the CDR3, the full variable domain is DGGITQSPKYLFRKEGQNVTLSCEQNLNHDAMYWYRQDPGQGLRLIYYSQIVNDFQKGDIAEGYSVSREKKESFPLTVTSAQKNPTAFYLCASSPSMTATYQPQHFGDGTRLSIL.

The chain recombines TRBV11-2 with TRBJ2-7, with 16 positions matching TRBD2. The CDR3 has 19 amino acids. Looked up from germline, CDR1 is SGHAT and CDR2 is FQNNGV. V dropped 2 bases and J dropped 5; count of bases not matched to a gene: 12. The CDR3 sequence: CASSLLRPGTSGRAHEQYF. The CDR3 DNA sequence: TGTGCCAGCAGCTTACTCCGCCCCGGGACTAGCGGGAGGGCCCACGAGCAGTACTTC.

CDR3 sequence: CASSREGRSNTEAFF. The CDR3 DNA follows: TGTGCCAGTAGTAGGGAGGGGAGGTCGAACACTGAAGCTTTCTTT. The chain carries TRBV19 and TRBJ1-1, with D perhaps TRBD1 (5 bases). Germline V lookup: CDR1 LNHDA, CDR2 SQIVND (reference sequence). V dropped 4 bases and J dropped 1 base, with 13 bases sitting between them. The CDR3 loop spans 15 amino acids.

The chain carries TRBV10-3 and TRBJ2-4; D is undetermined. The V and J ends lost 3 bases and 1 base respectively, with 10 bases between them. Germline loops: CDR1 ENHRY, CDR2 SYGVKD. The CDR3 consists of 15 residues. The CDR3 sequence is CAISDSSQAKNIQYF. CDR3 DNA: TGTGCCATCAGTGATTCCTCCCAGGCCAAAAACATTCAGTACTTC.

V and J are TRBV6-5 and TRBJ1-1; 9 nucleotides agree with TRBD1. This CDR3 is 13 amino acids long. With 6 bases clipped from V and 11 bases from J, the junction kept 10 bases outside the gene matches. CDR1 is MNHEY and CDR2 is SVGAGI in the germline V gene. The CDR3 DNA is TGTGCCAGCAGCCCCAGACAGGGGGAGATGGCTTTCTTT. This gives the protein CASSPRQGEMAFF.

This clone occurred once. The chain links TRBV14 to TRBJ1-6; D unresolved. CDR3 length: 14 residues. Germline lookup yields CDR1 SGHDN and CDR2 FVKESK. Trimming shortened V by 5 bases and J by 3 bases, and 8 bases separated the two germline ends. The CDR3 is CASSSGDYNSPLHF. The CDR3 nucleotides are TGTGCCAGCAGCTCCGGGGACTATAATTCACCCCTCCACTTT.

This chain links TRBV9 with TRBJ1-1; 7 bases agree with TRBD1. This CDR3 spans 15 amino acids. J gave up 2 bases and V 4 bases, and 8 bases lay outside the gene matches. Germline V gene sequence: CDR1 SGDLS, CDR2 YYNGEE. CDR3 nucleotide sequence: TGTGCCAGCAGCCGGGGACAGACGGTTAACACTGAAGCTTTCTTT. This gives the protein CASSRGQTVNTEAFF.

The gene calls are TRBV7-8 and TRBJ2-1; D might be TRBD2 (6 bases). Per germline, CDR1 SGHVS and CDR2 FQNEAQ. The CDR3 is 14 amino acids. V lost 8 bases to trimming and J lost 6 bases, with 17 bases between them. The CDR3 DNA follows: TGTGCCAGCTTGGAGGGGCGGGGTCGCAATGAGCAGTTCTTC. It codes for CASLEGRGRNEQFF.

The rearrangement joins TRBV6-5 to TRBJ2-7; D possibly corresponds to TRBD1 (7 bases). V was pared by 2 bases and J by 10 bases, with 9 bases between. The CDR3 extends over 11 amino acids. Germline CDR1 and CDR2: MNHEY and SVGAGI. CDR3 sequence: CASSYQGGQYF. The CDR3 DNA follows: TGTGCCAGCAGTTACCAGGGGGGACAGTACTTC.

This chain connects TRBV3-1 (or the pseudogene TRBV3-2) to TRBJ2-7; perhaps TRBD1 as D (6 bases). V was pared by 1 base and J by 3 bases, with 13 bases between. CDR1 and CDR2 from the germline V gene are LGHDT and YNNKEL (reference sequence). This CDR3 has 15 residues. As DNA, the CDR3 is TGTGCCAGCAGCCAAGGTCCGACAGGAGTCTACGAGCAGTACTTC. Translating gives CASSQGPTGVYEQYF.

The rearrangement links TRBV19 to TRBJ1-5, with TRBD1 as a possible D gene (6 bases). The ends were cut back, 9 bases at V and 4 bases at J, with 16 bases in the middle. Germline V gene sequence: CDR1 LNHDA, CDR2 SQIVND (reference sequence). The CDR3 extends over 14 amino acids. As DNA, the CDR3 is TGTGCCAGCAAGGACAGAGGGGTAAATCAGCCCCAGCATTTT. It is translated as CASKDRGVNQPQHF.

The chain links TRBV6-1 to TRBJ2-2; TRBD2 aligns across 8 bases. The trim removed 2 bases at V and 4 bases at J, leaving 6 bases unmatched. The germline CDR1 and CDR2 sequences are MNHNS and SASEGT. There are 16 residues in the CDR3. As DNA, the CDR3 is TGTGCCAGCAGTGAAATGGCCAGCGGGGGCACCGGGGAGCTGTTTTTT. Residues: CASSEMASGGTGELFF.

This chain joins TRBV6-5 and TRBJ2-2; TRBD1 matches 9 bases. V lost 6 bases, J lost 5 bases, and 1 base stayed unmatched. The CDR3 sequence is 13 residues long. The germline CDR1 and CDR2 sequences are MNHEY and SVGAGI. The CDR3 nucleotides are TGTGCCAGCAGGACAGGGGGTACCGGGGAGCTGTTTTTT. Translating gives CASRTGGTGELFF.

The chain couples TRBV19 to TRBJ1-5; D might be TRBD1 (5 bases). CDR1 LNHDA and CDR2 SQIVND come from the germline V gene (reference sequence). The CDR3 extends over 17 amino acids. Trimming pared 4 bases from V and 0 bases from J, leaving 16 bases between. CDR3 in amino acids: CASSTAGYWDSNQPQHF. The CDR3 DNA reads as TGTGCCAGTAGTACCGCAGGGTACTGGGATAGCAATCAGCCCCAGCATTTT.

V gene TRBV3-1 (or the pseudogene TRBV3-2) combines with J gene TRBJ2-3; TRBD2 matches at 12 bases. The CDR3 sequence is 16 residues long. The J segment lost 5 bases and the V segment lost 0 bases, leaving 3 bases of the junction unmatched. In germline, CDR1 is LGHDT, CDR2 YNNKEL (reference sequence). CDR3 DNA: TGTGCCAGCAGCCAAGATCTGGGACTAGCGGGAGATACGCAGTATTTT. Its protein product is CASSQDLGLAGDTQYF.

The chain combines TRBV7-9 with TRBJ1-2; unclear D gene. The CDR3 is 13 amino acids. From germline, CDR1 is SEHNR and CDR2 FQNEAQ (reference sequence). V dropped 5 bases and J dropped 6 bases, with 13 bases sitting between them. In nucleotides, the CDR3 is TGTGCCAGCAGCCGGCCGGAGATAGATGGCTACACCTTC. Translation gives CASSRPEIDGYTF.

The chain is built from TRBV7-9 and TRBJ2-2; possibly TRBD2 for D (6 bases). The ends were cut back, 8 bases at V and 3 bases at J, with 10 bases in the middle. Per germline, CDR1 SEHNR and CDR2 FQNEAQ (reference sequence). The CDR3 is made up of 13 amino acids. The CDR3 DNA reads TGTGCCAGCGGAGGGTTGTACACCGGGGAGCTGTTTTTT. Translating it yields CASGGLYTGELFF.

The V and J genes are TRBV2 and TRBJ2-2; D may be TRBD2 (7 bases). Germline V CDR1 and CDR2: SNHLY, FYNNEI. The length of the CDR3 is 16 residues. Trimming cost V 2 bases and J 4 bases, with 14 bases left between them. The CDR3 region is CASSELGGQGTGELFF. As DNA, the CDR3 is TGTGCCAGCAGTGAATTGGGGGGGCAGGGCACCGGGGAGCTGTTTTTT.

The chain is built from TRBV4-1 and TRBJ1-2; a weak D match, TRBD1 (5 bases). The V end was cut by 1 base, the J end by 7 bases, with 16 bases between. The germline V gene has CDR1 MGHRA and CDR2 YSYEKL. The CDR3 loop spans 15 amino acids. This CDR3 is CASSQGGGPWSGYTF. CDR3 coding DNA: TGCGCCAGCAGCCAAGGGGGCGGACCTTGGTCTGGCTACACCTTC.

The chain has TRBV19 and TRBJ2-5, with D tentatively TRBD1 (5 bases). V shed 3 bases and J shed 9 bases, with 14 bases lying between them. Per the germline V gene, CDR1 is LNHDA and CDR2 is SQIVND (reference sequence). The CDR3 consists of 13 residues. DNA of the CDR3: TGTGCCAGTAGTATGAGAAGGGGATATGCCCAGTACTTC. Protein sequence: CASSMRRGYAQYF.

The chain is built from TRBV6-1 and TRBJ1-3, with D perhaps TRBD1 (6 bases). The CDR3 totals 16 residues. Germline values: CDR1 MNHNS, CDR2 SASEGT. Trimming removed 1 base from V and 2 bases from J, with 12 bases in between. The chain's CDR3 is CASSEVVGAAGNTIYF. The DNA for the CDR3 is TGTGCCAGCAGTGAAGTTGTGGGGGCGGCTGGAAACACCATATATTTT.

The chain combines TRBV19 with TRBJ2-3, with 7 bases identical to TRBD1. This CDR3 comprises 13 residues. The V gene end was trimmed by 10 bases and the J gene end by 1 base; junction bases not matched to a gene: 5. Germline CDR1 reads LNHDA; CDR2 reads SQIVND (reference sequence). Written as DNA, the CDR3 is TGTGCCACGAGAGACAGGGGCACAGATACGCAGTATTTT. Its translation is CATRDRGTDTQYF. The full variable domain, completed using reference TRBV19 and TRBJ2-3, is DGGITQSPKYLFRKEGQNVTLSCEQNLNHDAMYWYRQDPGQGLRLIYYSQIVNDFQKGDIAEGYSVSREKKESFPLTVTSAQKNPTAFYLCATRDRGTDTQYFGPGTRLTVL.